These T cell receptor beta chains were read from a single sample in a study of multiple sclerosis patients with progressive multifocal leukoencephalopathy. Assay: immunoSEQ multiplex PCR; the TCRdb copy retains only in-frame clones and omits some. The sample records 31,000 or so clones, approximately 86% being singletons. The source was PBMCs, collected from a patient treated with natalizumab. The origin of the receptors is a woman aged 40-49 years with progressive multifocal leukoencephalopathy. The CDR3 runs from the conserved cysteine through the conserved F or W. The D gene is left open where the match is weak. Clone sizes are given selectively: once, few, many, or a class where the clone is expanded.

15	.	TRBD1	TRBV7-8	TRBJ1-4	TGTGCCAGCAGCAGCAACAGGGGGAGGAATGAAAAACTGTTTTTT	CASSSNRGRNEKLFF
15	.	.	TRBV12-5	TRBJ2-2	TGTGCTAGTGGCCGTGGCAGGGTGGGCACCGGGGAGCTGTTTTTT	CASGRGRVGTGELFF
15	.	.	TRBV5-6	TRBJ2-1	TGTGCCAGCAGCTTGGTACTAGCCCCCTACAATGAGCAGTTCTTC	CASSLVLAPYNEQFF
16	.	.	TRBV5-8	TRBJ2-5	TGTGCCAGCAGGGTGGGTTTGGCGAGCAAGGGGGAGACCCAGTACTTC	CASRVGLASKGETQYF
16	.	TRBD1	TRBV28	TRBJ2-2	TGTGCCAGCAGCGCCCTTGACAGGGGCCTAGGCGGGGAGCTGTTTTTT	CASSALDRGLGGELFF
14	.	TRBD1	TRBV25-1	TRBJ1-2	TGTGCCAGCAGTCCTACGACAGGGGCGGATGGCTACACCTTC	CASSPTTGADGYTF
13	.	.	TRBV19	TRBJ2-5	TGTGCCAGTAGGAGTTCAGCAGAAGAGACCCAGTACTTC	CASRSSAEETQYF
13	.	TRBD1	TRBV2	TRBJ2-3	TGTGCCGGCCACAGGGGTGAAACAGATACGCGGTATTTT	CAGHRGETDTRYF
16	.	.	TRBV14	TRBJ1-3	TGTGCCAGCAGCCCCTCGACGGCAAACTCTGGAAACACCATATATTTT	CASSPSTANSGNTIYF
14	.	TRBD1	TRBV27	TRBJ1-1	TGTGCCAGCAGTCCGGACAGGGGAGACACTGAAGCTTTCTTT	CASSPDRGDTEAFF
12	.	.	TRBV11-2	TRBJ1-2	TGTGCCAGCACCTTCCAAGGTAGCGGCTACACCTTC	CASTFQGSGYTF
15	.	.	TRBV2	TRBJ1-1	TGTGCCAGCAGTGAGATCGGGAGTGTCTACACTGAAGCTTTCTTT	CASSEIGSVYTEAFF
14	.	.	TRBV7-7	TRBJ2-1	TGTGCTAGCAGCTTAGCCGGCAAATACAATGAGCAGTTCTTC	CASSLAGKYNEQFF
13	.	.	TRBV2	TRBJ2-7	TGTGCCAGCAGTGAGACAGAATCCTACGAGCAGTACTTC	CASSETESYEQYF
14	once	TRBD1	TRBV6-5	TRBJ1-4	TGTGCCAGCACCCCGGGACAGGGTCGAGAAAAACTGTTTTTT	CASTPGQGREKLFF
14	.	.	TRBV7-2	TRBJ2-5	TGTGCCAGCAGCTTCAAGCTGGGGCAAGAGACCCAGTACTTC	CASSFKLGQETQYF
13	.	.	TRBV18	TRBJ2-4	TGTGCCAGCTCCCCGGGCCTTAAAAACATTCAGTACTTC	CASSPGLKNIQYF
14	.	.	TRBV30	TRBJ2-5	TGTGCCTGGAAGGAGGCCAGGTACCAAGAGACCCAGTACTTC	CAWKEARYQETQYF
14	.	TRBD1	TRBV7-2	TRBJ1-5	TGTGCCAGCAGCTTGGACAGGGGCAATCAGCCCCAGCATTTT	CASSLDRGNQPQHF
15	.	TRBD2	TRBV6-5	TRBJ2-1	TGTGCCAGCAGTTACTCTGGCGGGAGGTCGTCTGAGCAGTTCTTC	CASSYSGGRSSEQFF
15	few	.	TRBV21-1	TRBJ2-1	TGTGCCAGCAGCAAACTAGCGGGAGGGTACAATGAGCAGTTCTTC	CASSKLAGGYNEQFF
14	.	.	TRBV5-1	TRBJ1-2	TGCGCCAGCAGCGGGACCGGGCCCCCGGGGGGCTACACCTTC	CASSGTGPPGGYTF
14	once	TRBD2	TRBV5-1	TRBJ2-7	TGCGCCAGCAGCTTGGCGGGAGGGACCTACGAGCAGTACTTC	CASSLAGGTYEQYF
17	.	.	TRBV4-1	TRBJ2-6	TGCGCCAGCAGCCATAAGGGACACCTTGACGGGGCCAACGTCCTGACTTTC	CASSHKGHLDGANVLTF
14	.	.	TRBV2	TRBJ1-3	TGTGCCAGCAGTGAATTTGACGTCGGAAACACCATATATTTT	CASSEFDVGNTIYF
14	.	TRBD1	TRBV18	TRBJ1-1	TGTGCCAGCTCATTGACAGGGGCGGGCACTGAAGCTTTCTTT	CASSLTGAGTEAFF
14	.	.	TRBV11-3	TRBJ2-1	TGTGCCAGCAGCATACTAGCATCCTACAATGAGCAGTTCTTC	CASSILASYNEQFF
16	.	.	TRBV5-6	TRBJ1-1	TGTGCCAGCAGCTTGGGACCCGGTTTATGGGGCACTGAAGCTTTCTTT	CASSLGPGLWGTEAFF
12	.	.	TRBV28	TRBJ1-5	TGTGCCAGCAGGGACCCGGCCCAGCCCCAGCATTTT	CASRDPAQPQHF
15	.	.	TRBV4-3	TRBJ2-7	TGCGCCAGCAGCCAAGATTGGGACGGCTCCTACGAGCAGTACTTC	CASSQDWDGSYEQYF
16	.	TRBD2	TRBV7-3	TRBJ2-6	TGTGCCAGCCGGACTAGCGGGAGTACTGGGGCCAACGTCCTGACTTTC	CASRTSGSTGANVLTF
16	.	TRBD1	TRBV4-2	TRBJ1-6	TGTGCCAGCAGCCAAGCGGCAGGGGGATATAATTCACCCCTCCACTTT	CASSQAAGGYNSPLHF
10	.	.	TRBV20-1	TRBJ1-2	TGCAGTGCTAGAAGGGACGGCTACACCTTC	CSARRDGYTF
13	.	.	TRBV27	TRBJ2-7	TGTGCCAGCAGTTTCTCCTTCAACTCCGAGCAGTACTTC	CASSFSFNSEQYF
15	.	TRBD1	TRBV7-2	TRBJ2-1	TGTGCCAGCAGCTTAGCGGGACAGGTCCTCAATGAGCAGTTCTTC	CASSLAGQVLNEQFF
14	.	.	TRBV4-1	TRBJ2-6	TGCGCCAGCAGCCGGGACTCTGGGGCCAACGTCCTGACTTTC	CASSRDSGANVLTF
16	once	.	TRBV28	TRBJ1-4	TGTGCCAGCAGTTGGCGGACGGGCACAACTAATGAAAAACTGTTTTTT	CASSWRTGTTNEKLFF
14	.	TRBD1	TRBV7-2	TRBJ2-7	TGTGCCAGCAGCTCGACAGGGGGAGTATCCGAGCAGTACTTC	CASSSTGGVSEQYF
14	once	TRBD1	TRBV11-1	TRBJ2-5	TGTGCCAGCAGCGTGGGACAGGGGGCCGAGACCCAGTACTTC	CASSVGQGAETQYF
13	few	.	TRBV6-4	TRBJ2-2	TGTGCCAGCAGTGACACTAACACCGGGGAGCTGTTTTTT	CASSDTNTGELFF
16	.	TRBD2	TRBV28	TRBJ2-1	TGTGCCAGCAGTTTATTCCCGACTAGCGGATACAATGAGCAGTTCTTC	CASSLFPTSGYNEQFF